This T cell receptor beta chain emerged from a study of blood T cells in healthy people across ages. The CDR3 extends over 13 amino acids. Losses at the gene ends were 6 bases for V and 14 bases for J; bases not matched to a gene: 8. Looked up from germline, CDR1 is SNHLY and CDR2 is FYNNEI. With a J-beta primer mix and a sample-barcoded 5' primer, a second PCR ran 7 to 11 cycles. Every cDNA molecule bore a tag from a template-switch adaptor containing 12 random nucleotides. TCRdb re-called the 5' RACE reads through MiXCR, storing one row per CDR3 protein. The sample lists about 1.6 million distinct CDR3 sequences; roughly 32% were seen once. A remark on this clonotype: Its antigen is still unknown.

General observations from the study: No conclusive comparison of naive versus antigen-experienced cells was possible with unsorted PBMCs.

Sample donors were healthy Caucasian individuals that came from Russia, aged roughly 6 to 95. The clonotype originates from a woman in her twenties or thirties in good health. The rearrangement links TRBV2 to TRBJ2-1, with TRBD2 identical over 12 bases. Sequenced input: blood. In DNA, the CDR3 is TGTGCCAGCAGCGGACTAGCGGGAACCGTCGAGTTCTTC. This gives the protein CASSGLAGTVEFF.